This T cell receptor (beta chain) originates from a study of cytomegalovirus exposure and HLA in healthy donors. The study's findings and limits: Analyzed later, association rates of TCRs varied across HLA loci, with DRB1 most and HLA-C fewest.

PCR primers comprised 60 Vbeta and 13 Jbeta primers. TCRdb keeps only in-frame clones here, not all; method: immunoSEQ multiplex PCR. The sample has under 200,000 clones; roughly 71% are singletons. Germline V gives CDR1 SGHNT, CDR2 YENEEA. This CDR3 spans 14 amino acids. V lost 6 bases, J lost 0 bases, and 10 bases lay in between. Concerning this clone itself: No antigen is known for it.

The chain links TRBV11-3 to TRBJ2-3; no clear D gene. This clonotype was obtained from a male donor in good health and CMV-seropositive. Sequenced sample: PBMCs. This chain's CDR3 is CASSRKTSTDTQYF. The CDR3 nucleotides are TGTGCCAGCAGTCGCAAAACTAGCACAGATACGCAGTATTTT.